The T cell receptor beta chain described here comes from a study of cytotoxic CD8 clonotypes in ibrutinib-treated CLL (dated by TCRdb to the early 2020s). For the study in its entirety: The cohort had about a dozen relapsed/refractory and approximately 15 treatment-naive patients; some 17 were IGHV unmutated. Responses were partial in around 25 patients and complete in 2; after median about 5.5 years follow-up, about 15 stayed in remission and approximately 12 progressed. Samples at response were collected after a median of 12 months of treatment, with a range of roughly 6 to 40 months. Samples averaged approximately 240,000 productive templates and just under 95,000 productive rearrangements. Longitudinal samples were available for about 30% of the roughly 90 trial participants. Cryopreserved peripheral blood mononuclear cells were collected at three points: before therapy, at response, and at either sustained remission or disease progression. Patients were still on ibrutinib when every remission and progressive disease sample was collected. Study-wide findings and limitations: At baseline, clonality was higher than in age-matched healthy donors and showed a strong correlation with circulating CD8+ T-cell counts. Lymph node repertoires were not examined, and the timing of sampling was not matched between patients in sustained remission and those whose disease progressed. Public clonotypes were rare and either contracted or stayed stable during treatment, and the rise in clonality at ibrutinib response reflected the expansion of private clonotypes. Clonality increased at ibrutinib response, stayed stable in sustained remission, and fell back toward baseline at progression.

Details on this clone: It lacks a known antigen. No clone much larger than this one lies a single base away; base qualities are absent.

Reading from cysteine to phenylalanine, the CDR3 counts 13 amino acids. Only CDR3 DNA remains: 39 bases, in frame from the first base. Unmatched junction bases come to 3, with V trimmed by 5 bases and J by 4 bases. CDR1 MNHEY and CDR2 SVGAGI are derived from the germline V gene. Read against the paper, the sample's time point label means: 12 to 13 months on ibrutinib. For TCR beta library preparation, about 2 micrograms of genomic DNA were isolated from cryopreserved PBMCs. High-throughput TCR beta sequencing was performed on longitudinal blood samples from CLL patients receiving ibrutinib monotherapy. The patients took part in an open-label, single-center phase 2 trial of ibrutinib monotherapy. A MiSeq instrument was used for deep resolution sequencing, which targeted depths ranging from 1 in 1 million up to 1 in 200,000 T cells, with coverage averaging 10x for each clonotype. The immunoSEQ hsTCRB Kit was used to generate TCR beta libraries. Processing in the source paper ran as follows. The data were analyzed with ImmunoSEQ Analyzer and ImmunoSEQ Data Assistant, and V, D and J gene assignments followed IMGT definitions. Clonality, which ranges from 0 to 1, was calculated by subtracting the normalized Shannon entropy of productive rearrangement frequencies from one. Only overrepresented clonotypes making up at least 0.05% of the repertoire of each patient were included in the public clonotype analysis. Fewer than 15 repertoires from age-matched healthy donors, obtained from immuneACCESS, served as clonality controls. The table was pulled from immuneACCESS by TCRdb, which kept in-frame rearrangements only. Such tables lose some clones; where checked, under half of the loss comes from unresolved V genes, and the rest has no known cause. V, J and clone size are those of that table, while D and trimming were read from the DNA. This sample is represented by 58,000 or so clones; roughly 57% of them were singletons. The ten largest clonotypes hold about 15% of the sample.

The TCR originated in a human donor with chronic lymphocytic leukemia. The chain is assembled from TRBV6-5 and TRBJ1-1; 8 bases in the middle match TRBD1. The input for sequencing was PBMCs, taken after 12 months of ibrutinib treatment. The CDR3 is CASSATGGTEAFF. Here is the DNA: TGTGCCAGCAGTGCAACAGGGGGCACTGAAGCTTTCTTT.